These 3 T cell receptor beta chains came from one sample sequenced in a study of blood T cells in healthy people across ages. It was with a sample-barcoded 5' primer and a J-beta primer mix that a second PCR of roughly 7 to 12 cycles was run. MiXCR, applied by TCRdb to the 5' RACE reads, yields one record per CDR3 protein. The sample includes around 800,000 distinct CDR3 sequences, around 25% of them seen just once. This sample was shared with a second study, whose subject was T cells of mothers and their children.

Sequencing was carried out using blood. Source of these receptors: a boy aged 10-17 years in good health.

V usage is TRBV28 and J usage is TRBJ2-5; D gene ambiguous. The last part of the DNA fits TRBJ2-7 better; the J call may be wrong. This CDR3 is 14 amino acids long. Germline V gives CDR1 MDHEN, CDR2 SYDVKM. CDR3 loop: CASSFPSGFYEQYF. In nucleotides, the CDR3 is TGTGCCAGCAGTTTCCCGTCCGGGTTCTACGAGCAGTACTTC.

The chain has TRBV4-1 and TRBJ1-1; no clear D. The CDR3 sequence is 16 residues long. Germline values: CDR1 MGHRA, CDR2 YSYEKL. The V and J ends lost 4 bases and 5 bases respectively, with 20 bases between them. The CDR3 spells CASSLVAAASRTEAFF. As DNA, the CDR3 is TGCGCCAGCAGCCTCGTTGCGGCAGCGAGCAGAACTGAAGCTTTCTTT.

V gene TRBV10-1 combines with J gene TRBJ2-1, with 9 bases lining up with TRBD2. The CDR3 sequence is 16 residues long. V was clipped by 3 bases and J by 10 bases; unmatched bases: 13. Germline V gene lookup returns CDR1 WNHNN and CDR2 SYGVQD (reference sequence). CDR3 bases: TGCGCCAGCAGTGAAGTCGGTGGCGCTAGCGGGGAAGAGCAGTTCTTC. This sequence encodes CASSEVGGASGEEQFF.